The 16 T cell receptor beta chains reported below all come from one sample, sequenced in a study of sequential checkpoint blockade in melanoma (dated by TCRdb to the late 2010s). In light of the paper, this sample's treatment or condition label describes: randomized to nivolumab then ipilimumab (arm A) or the reverse (arm B). The library was built by means of the immunoSEQ multiplex PCR assay. This immuneACCESS table, as held by TCRdb, lists in-frame sequences with V and J called but not all clones. Of the missing ones, under half trace to an unresolved V gene in checked studies; the others have no known cause. Within this sample are about 12,000 clones, with about 26% of them counted one time only. About 20% of the sample lies in the top ten. The source material was tumor tissue (inferred from file names), sampled from a patient given nivolumab and ipilimumab in sequence. The source of these receptors is a human donor with melanoma.

The chain joins TRBV12-5 to TRBJ2-3; D remains ambiguous. CDR1 and CDR2 from the germline V gene are LGHNT and FRNRAP. CDR3 size: 14 residues. Written as DNA, the CDR3 is TGTGCCAGCAACCATCGCGGTATCACAGATACGCAGTATTTT. This sequence encodes CASNHRGITDTQYF.

The rearrangement uses TRBV11-3 and TRBJ1-1; D call uncertain. The CDR3 consists of 16 residues. The ends were cut back, 1 base at V and 7 bases at J, with 19 bases in the middle. CDR1 and CDR2 (germline): SGHNT, YENEEA. For the CDR3, the DNA is TGTGCCAGCAGCTTAGGTGATGGGTTCCCGGTCATTGAAGCTTTCTTT. Residues: CASSLGDGFPVIEAFF.

This clone has just a few counts. The CDR3 sequence: CATRQSNQPQHF. Written as DNA, the CDR3 is TGTGCCACTCGACAGAGCAATCAGCCCCAGCATTTT. J is TRBJ1-5 and V is TRBV10-3; D might be TRBD1 (5 bases). Trimming pared 10 bases from V and 1 base from J, leaving 8 bases between. Germline V gives CDR1 ENHRY, CDR2 SYGVKD. The CDR3 is 12 residues long.

The chain has TRBV19 and TRBJ2-2; D is unclear. Per the germline V gene, CDR1 is LNHDA and CDR2 is SQIVND (reference sequence). Trimming shortened V by 0 bases and J by 6 bases, and 5 bases separated the two germline ends. CDR3 length equals 13 residues. The CDR3 sequence is CASSIEKAGELFF. The CDR3 DNA sequence: TGTGCCAGTAGTATAGAAAAGGCCGGGGAGCTGTTTTTT.

The rearrangement uses TRBV10-2 and TRBJ2-1; D is possibly TRBD2 (6 bases). Trimming removed 2 bases at V and 4 bases at J, with 18 bases between. The CDR3 has 17 residues. Germline CDR1 WSHSY, CDR2 SAAADI. CDR3 residues: CASSENSPGLRYNEQFF. The CDR3 DNA is TGCGCCAGCAGTGAGAATAGCCCCGGACTACGTTACAATGAGCAGTTCTTC.

The table lists this clone with a few counts. V usage is TRBV15 and J usage is TRBJ1-3, with 10 bases identical to TRBD1. The V gene end was trimmed by 5 bases and the J gene end by 7 bases; junction bases not matched to a gene: 5. Germline loops: CDR1 LNHNV, CDR2 YYDKDF (reference sequence). This CDR3 has 14 amino acids. The CDR3, as DNA: TGTGCCACCAGCGAAAGACAGGGGGCGAACACCATATATTTT. Protein: CATSERQGANTIYF.

This clone was counted only a few times. CDR3 sequence reads: CASSQSPAEDTIYF. The CDR3 DNA reads TGCGCCAGCAGCCAGAGCCCCGCGGAGGACACCATATATTTT. This chain joins TRBV4-1 and TRBJ1-3; no clear D gene. Trimming left V 3 bases short and J 8 bases short, with 14 bases between. This CDR3 comprises 14 residues. From germline, CDR1 is MGHRA and CDR2 YSYEKL.

This clone was found a few times. The chain recombines TRBV9 with TRBJ1-3; D is undetermined. V was clipped by 6 bases and J by 0 bases, with 16 bases between them. This CDR3 contains 16 residues. Germline V lookup: CDR1 SGDLS, CDR2 YYNGEE. Written as DNA, the CDR3 is TGTGCCAGCATCCCTTTGAGCTACATCTCTGGAAACACCATATATTTT. It is translated as CASIPLSYISGNTIYF. The variable domain in full, completed from reference TRBV9 and TRBJ1-3, reads DSGVTQTPKHLITATGQRVTLRCSPRSGDLSVYWYQQSLDQGLQFLIQYYNGEERAKGNILERFSAQQFPDLHSELNLSSLELGDSALYFCASIPLSYISGNTIYFGEGSWLTVV.

Here the CDR3 DNA reads TGCGCCAGCAGCCCAATCGGGGGAATGAACACTGAAGCTTTCTTT. This codes for CASSPIGGMNTEAFF. The chain recombines TRBV5-1 with TRBJ1-1; tentative D call: TRBD1 (5 bases). Germline CDR1 is SGHRS and CDR2 is YFSETQ. With 4 bases removed from V and 0 bases from J, the gap between germline ends came to 13 bases. The CDR3 extends over 15 amino acids.

This clone was observed a few times. This chain links TRBV2 with TRBJ1-1; the D gene is possibly TRBD1 (6 bases). V lost 6 bases and J lost 6, with 20 bases in between. The CDR3 runs 15 residues. Germline CDR1 is SNHLY and CDR2 is FYNNEI. The CDR3 sequence: CASSWMGGASPEAFF. In nucleotides, the CDR3 is TGTGCCAGCAGCTGGATGGGGGGGGCGTCTCCTGAAGCTTTCTTT.

The rearrangement uses TRBV6-8 and TRBJ2-3; tentatively, D is TRBD2 (6 bases). The CDR3 length is 16 residues. With 10 bases removed from V and 3 bases from J, the gap between germline ends came to 23 bases. Germline CDR1 is MNHGY and CDR2 is SAAAGT. The CDR3 loop reads CAISHTSPPLTDTQYF. The DNA of the CDR3 is TGTGCCATCAGCCATACTAGCCCACCGCTGACAGATACGCAGTATTTT.

In its sample, this clone was seen a few times. The V gene is TRBV6-8, the J gene TRBJ2-2, with TRBD2 as a possible D gene (5 bases). From germline, CDR1 is MNHGY and CDR2 SAAAGT. This CDR3 comprises 14 residues. Trimming removed 2 bases from V and 3 bases from J, with 7 bases in between. Here the CDR3 reads CASSYGRYTGELFF. CDR3 coding DNA: TGTGCCAGCAGTTACGGGAGATACACCGGGGAGCTGTTTTTT.

This chain joins TRBV12-5 and TRBJ2-1; either TRBD1 or TRBD2 may fit D (6 bases each). CDR1 and CDR2 from the germline V gene are LGHNT and FRNRAP. V lost 0 bases, J lost 5 bases, and 23 bases lay in between. This CDR3 region has 19 residues. In DNA, the CDR3 is TGTGCTAGTGGTTTGGTTTTCGGGGGCGCCGACCCTCGGGACAATGAGCAGTTCTTC. Its protein product is CASGLVFGGADPRDNEQFF.

The chain couples TRBV6-4 to TRBJ1-1; D is unresolved. The CDR3 length is 11 residues. Trimming took 6 bases from V and 10 from J, leaving 12 bases between them. Germline V gene lookup returns CDR1 MRHNA and CDR2 SNTAGT. The CDR3 DNA reads as TGTGCCAGCAGCCAAGGGTTGGTAGCTTTCTTT. This gives the protein CASSQGLVAFF.

The J gene is TRBJ2-5, the V gene TRBV15; 7 bases match TRBD2. Germline CDR1 and CDR2: LNHNV and YYDKDF (reference sequence). V was clipped by 5 bases and J by 5 bases; unmatched bases: 11. The CDR3 length is 15 residues. The CDR3 region has the DNA TGTGCCACCAGCGGAGGCAGGGTCGGGGGGGAGACCCAGTACTTC. Protein product: CATSGGRVGGETQYF. Full variable domain (missing parts from reference TRBV15 and TRBJ2-5): DAMVIQNPRYQVTQFGKPVTLSCSQTLNHNVMYWYQQKSSQAPKLLFHYYDKDFNNEADTPDNFQSRRPNTSFCFLDIRSPGLGDTAMYLCATSGGRVGGETQYFGPGTRLLVL.

A few counts support this clone. The chain employs TRBV7-6 and TRBJ1-6; 11 bases are a match to TRBD1. V shed 4 bases, J shed 7 bases, and the junction held 6 bases outside the gene matches. The CDR3 extends over 16 amino acids. Germline V CDR1 and CDR2: SGHVS, FNYEAQ. The CDR3 bases are TGTGCCAGCAGCTCGTGGGACAGGGGGAGAAATTCACCCCTCCACTTT. Translated, it gives CASSSWDRGRNSPLHF.